Listed below are T cell receptor beta chains from one sample, sequenced in a study of shared clonotypes between healthy human individuals. Here immunoSEQ multiplex PCR was the method, and the copy in TCRdb shows in-frame clones only, minus some. Here the sample spans about 1 million clones, approximately 70% being singletons. Sequences were obtained from memory CD4+ T cells sorted from blood. The receptors were sampled from a young man in good health. CDR3s leave out the opening cysteine and the closing phenylalanine or tryptophan. Fields, in order: V gene, clone size, CDR3 protein. For some rows the clone size is stated as once, few or many, or as a class when expanded; others skip it.

v_gene: TRBV5-1; abundance: NA; CDR3aa: ASSSSGLGSAADTQY
v_gene: TRBV19; abundance: NA; CDR3aa: ASSFFTNTEAF
v_gene: TRBV7-9; abundance: NA; CDR3aa: ASSLGGKNSPLH
v_gene: TRBV6-5; abundance: NA; CDR3aa: ASSLPPYNEQF
v_gene: TRBV11-2; abundance: NA; CDR3aa: ASSRSQTLAKGNTGELF
v_gene: TRBV10-3; abundance: once; CDR3aa: ATSSLAETSYNEQF
v_gene: TRBV2; abundance: NA; CDR3aa: ASSRTGGQPQH
v_gene: TRBV10-1; abundance: NA; CDR3aa: ASSESGGPNEQF
v_gene: TRBV5-8; abundance: NA; CDR3aa: ASSPIWTGELF
v_gene: TRBV6-6; abundance: NA; CDR3aa: ASSYLGSPLH
v_gene: TRBV5-1; abundance: NA; CDR3aa: ASGTPGTVPTNEKLF
v_gene: TRBV7-6; abundance: NA; CDR3aa: ASSLKPDYEQY
v_gene: TRBV4-2; abundance: once; CDR3aa: ASSQDGEIYRGYT
v_gene: TRBV11-2; abundance: few; CDR3aa: ASSASSGNTIY
v_gene: TRBV7-2; abundance: NA; CDR3aa: ASSLAVPADIQY
v_gene: TRBV5-6; abundance: NA; CDR3aa: ASSFGRWNTGELF
v_gene: TRBV2; abundance: few; CDR3aa: ASSGRKEAF
v_gene: TRBV7-9; abundance: NA; CDR3aa: ASSLGGLQY
v_gene: TRBV7-3; abundance: NA; CDR3aa: ASSLSWLAGANEQF
v_gene: TRBV5-1; abundance: NA; CDR3aa: ASSSWDREKLF